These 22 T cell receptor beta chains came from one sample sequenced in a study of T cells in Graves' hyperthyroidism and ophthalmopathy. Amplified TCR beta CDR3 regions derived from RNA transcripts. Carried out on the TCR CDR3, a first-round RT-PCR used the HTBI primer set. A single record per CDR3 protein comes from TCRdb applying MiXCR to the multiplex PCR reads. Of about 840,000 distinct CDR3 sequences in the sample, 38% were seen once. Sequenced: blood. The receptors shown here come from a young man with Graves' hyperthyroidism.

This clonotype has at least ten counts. The CDR3 DNA sequence: TGTGCCACCAGTGATTCTCAACAGGGGGCTGGTGAAAAACTGTTTTTT. Translation: CATSDSQQGAGEKLFF. The rearrangement joins TRBV24-1 to TRBJ1-4; 9 positions agree with TRBD1. The CDR3 extends over 16 amino acids. V was pared by 2 bases and J by 7 bases, with 7 bases of the junction left unmatched. Germline V lookup: CDR1 KGHDR, CDR2 SFDVKD.

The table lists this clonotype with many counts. The CDR3 DNA reads as TGTGCCATCCCGCAGGGAATTGGAAACTATGGCTACACCTTC. It yields the protein CAIPQGIGNYGYTF. V gene TRBV19 combines with J gene TRBJ1-2; a possible D gene is TRBD1 (5 bases). CDR3 length: 14 amino acids. V was pared by 10 bases and J by 2 bases, with 17 bases between. From germline, CDR1 is LNHDA and CDR2 SQIVND (reference sequence).

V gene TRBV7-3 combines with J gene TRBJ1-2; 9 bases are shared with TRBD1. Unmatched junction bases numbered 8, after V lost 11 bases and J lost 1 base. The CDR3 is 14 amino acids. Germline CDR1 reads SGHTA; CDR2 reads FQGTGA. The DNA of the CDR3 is TGTGCCGGGACAGGGAGGGGTGGTAACTATGGCTACACCTTC. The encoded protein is CAGTGRGGNYGYTF.

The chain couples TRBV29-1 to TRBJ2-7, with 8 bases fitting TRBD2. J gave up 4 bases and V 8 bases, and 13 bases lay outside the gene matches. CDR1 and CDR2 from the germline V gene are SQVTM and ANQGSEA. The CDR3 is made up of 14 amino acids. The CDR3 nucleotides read TGCAGCTTAGATGGGGCGGGGGGAGGATACGAGCAGTACTTC. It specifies CSLDGAGGGYEQYF.

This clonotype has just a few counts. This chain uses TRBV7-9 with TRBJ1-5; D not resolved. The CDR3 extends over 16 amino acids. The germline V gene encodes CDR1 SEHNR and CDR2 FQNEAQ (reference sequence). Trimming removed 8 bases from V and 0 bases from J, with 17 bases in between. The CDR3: CASLPGFWYSNQPQHF. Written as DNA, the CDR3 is TGTGCCAGCCTCCCTGGGTTTTGGTATAGCAATCAGCCCCAGCATTTT.

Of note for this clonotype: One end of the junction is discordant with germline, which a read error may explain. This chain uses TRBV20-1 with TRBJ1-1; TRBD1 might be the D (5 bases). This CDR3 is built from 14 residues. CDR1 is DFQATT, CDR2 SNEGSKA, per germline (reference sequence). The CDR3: CSARDSGYHTEALF. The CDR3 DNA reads TGCAGTGCTAGAGATTCAGGGTATCACACTGAAGCTCTCTTT.

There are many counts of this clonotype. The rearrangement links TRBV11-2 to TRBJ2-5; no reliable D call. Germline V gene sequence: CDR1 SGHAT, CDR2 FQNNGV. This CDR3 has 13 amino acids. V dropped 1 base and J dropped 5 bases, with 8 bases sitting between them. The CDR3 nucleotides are TGTGCCAGCAGCTTAGGGATTGGCGAGACCCAGTACTTC. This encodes CASSLGIGETQYF.

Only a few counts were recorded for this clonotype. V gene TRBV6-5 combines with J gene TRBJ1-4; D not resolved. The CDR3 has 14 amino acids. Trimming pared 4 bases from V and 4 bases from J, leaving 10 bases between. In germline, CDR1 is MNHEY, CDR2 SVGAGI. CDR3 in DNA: TGTGCCAGCAGTTCGCAGGCTCTTAATGAAAAACTGTTTTTT. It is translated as CASSSQALNEKLFF.

CDR3 in DNA: TGTGCCATCAGGGCCGCACTCAGAGGGGGCGGGCAGCCCCAGCATTTT. Protein product: CAIRAALRGGGQPQHF. This chain connects TRBV10-3 to TRBJ1-5; 7 nucleotides match TRBD1. Germline V gives CDR1 ENHRY, CDR2 SYGVKD. The V and J ends lost 6 bases and 7 bases, in that order; junction bases with no gene match: 15. The CDR3 has 16 residues.

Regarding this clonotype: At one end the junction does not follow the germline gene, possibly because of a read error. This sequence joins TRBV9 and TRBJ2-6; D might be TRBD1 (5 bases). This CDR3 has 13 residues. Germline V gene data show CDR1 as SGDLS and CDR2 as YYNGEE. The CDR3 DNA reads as TGTGCCAGCAGCGTAAAAGGGGCTAACGTCCTGACTTTC. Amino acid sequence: CASSVKGANVLTF.

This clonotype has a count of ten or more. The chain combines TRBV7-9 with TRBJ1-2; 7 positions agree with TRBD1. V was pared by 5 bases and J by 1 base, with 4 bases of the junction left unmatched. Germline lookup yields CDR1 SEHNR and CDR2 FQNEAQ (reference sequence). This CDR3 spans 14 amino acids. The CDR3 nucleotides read TGTGCCAGCAGCGGCTGGGACAGTAACTATGGCTACACCTTC. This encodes CASSGWDSNYGYTF.

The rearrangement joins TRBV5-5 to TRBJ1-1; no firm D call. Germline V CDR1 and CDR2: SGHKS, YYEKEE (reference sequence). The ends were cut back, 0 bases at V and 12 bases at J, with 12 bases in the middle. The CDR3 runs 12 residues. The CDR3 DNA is TGTGCCAGCAGCTTGGATGGTTGGGAATCTTTCTTT. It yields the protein CASSLDGWESFF.

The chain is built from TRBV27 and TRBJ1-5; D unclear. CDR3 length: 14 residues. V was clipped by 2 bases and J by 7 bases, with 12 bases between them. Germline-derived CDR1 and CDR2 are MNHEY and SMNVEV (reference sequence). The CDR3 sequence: CASSLIGEGQPQHF. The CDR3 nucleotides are TGTGCCAGCAGTTTAATTGGAGAAGGGCAGCCCCAGCATTTT.

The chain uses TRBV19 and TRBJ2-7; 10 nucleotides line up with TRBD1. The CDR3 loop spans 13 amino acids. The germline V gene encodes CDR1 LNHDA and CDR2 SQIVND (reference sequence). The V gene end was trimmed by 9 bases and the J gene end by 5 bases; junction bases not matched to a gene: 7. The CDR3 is CASRPGQGHEQYF. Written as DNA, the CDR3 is TGTGCCAGCAGGCCGGGACAGGGGCACGAGCAGTACTTC.

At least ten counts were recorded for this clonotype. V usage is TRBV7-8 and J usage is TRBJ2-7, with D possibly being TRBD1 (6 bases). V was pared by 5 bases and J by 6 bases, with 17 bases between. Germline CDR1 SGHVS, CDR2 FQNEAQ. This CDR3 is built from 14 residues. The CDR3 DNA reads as TGTGCCAGCAGCGGCGTACAGGGTTTGGGCGAGCAGTACTTC. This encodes CASSGVQGLGEQYF.

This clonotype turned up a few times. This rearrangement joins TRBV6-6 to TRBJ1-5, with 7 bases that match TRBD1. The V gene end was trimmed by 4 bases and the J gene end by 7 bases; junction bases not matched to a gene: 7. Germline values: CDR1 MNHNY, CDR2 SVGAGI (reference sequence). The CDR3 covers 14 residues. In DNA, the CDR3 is TGTGCCAGCAGTTCAGGGGGTTCCGAGCAGCCCCAGCATTTT. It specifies CASSSGGSEQPQHF.

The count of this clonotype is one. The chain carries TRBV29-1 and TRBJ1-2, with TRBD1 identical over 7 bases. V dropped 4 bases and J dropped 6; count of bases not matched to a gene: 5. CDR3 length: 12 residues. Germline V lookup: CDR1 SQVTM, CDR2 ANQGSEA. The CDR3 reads CSVGTGVDGYTF. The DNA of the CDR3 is TGCAGCGTTGGTACAGGGGTGGATGGCTACACCTTC.

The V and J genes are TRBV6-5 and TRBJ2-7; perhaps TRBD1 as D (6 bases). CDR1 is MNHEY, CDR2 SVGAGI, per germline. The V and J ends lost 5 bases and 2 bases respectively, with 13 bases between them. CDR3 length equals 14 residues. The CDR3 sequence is CASSAQTGTYEQYF. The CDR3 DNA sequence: TGTGCCAGCAGTGCCCAAACAGGGACCTACGAGCAGTACTTC.

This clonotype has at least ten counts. The CDR3 sequence: CASRQGAYEQYF. The CDR3 region has the DNA TGTGCCAGCCGACAGGGGGCCTACGAGCAGTACTTC. The J gene is TRBJ2-7, the V gene TRBV2; 9 bases map to TRBD1. The CDR3 sequence is 12 residues long. Looked up from germline, CDR1 is SNHLY and CDR2 is FYNNEI. V shed 8 bases and J 2 bases; nucleotides not matched to a gene: 1.

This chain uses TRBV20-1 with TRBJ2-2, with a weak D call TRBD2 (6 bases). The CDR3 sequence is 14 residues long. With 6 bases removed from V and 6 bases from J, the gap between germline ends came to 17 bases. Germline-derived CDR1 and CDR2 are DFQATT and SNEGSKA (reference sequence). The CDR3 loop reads CSAEPGWGAGELFF. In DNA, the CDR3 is TGCAGTGCCGAACCAGGCTGGGGGGCCGGGGAGCTGTTTTTT.

This CDR3 reads CASSQNDREGEAFF. CDR3 bases: TGTGCCAGCAGCCAGAATGACAGGGAGGGAGAAGCTTTCTTT. The rearrangement joins TRBV9 to TRBJ1-1; TRBD1 aligns across 7 bases. Germline V lookup: CDR1 SGDLS, CDR2 YYNGEE. The trim removed 4 bases at V and 8 bases at J, leaving 11 bases unmatched. The CDR3 length is 14 residues.

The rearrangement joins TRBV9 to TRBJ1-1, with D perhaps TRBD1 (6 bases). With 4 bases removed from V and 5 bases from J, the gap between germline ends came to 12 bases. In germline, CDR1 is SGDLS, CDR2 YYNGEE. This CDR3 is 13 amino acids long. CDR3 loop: CASSTSGATEAFF. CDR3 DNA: TGTGCCAGCAGCACATCAGGGGCGACTGAAGCTTTCTTT.